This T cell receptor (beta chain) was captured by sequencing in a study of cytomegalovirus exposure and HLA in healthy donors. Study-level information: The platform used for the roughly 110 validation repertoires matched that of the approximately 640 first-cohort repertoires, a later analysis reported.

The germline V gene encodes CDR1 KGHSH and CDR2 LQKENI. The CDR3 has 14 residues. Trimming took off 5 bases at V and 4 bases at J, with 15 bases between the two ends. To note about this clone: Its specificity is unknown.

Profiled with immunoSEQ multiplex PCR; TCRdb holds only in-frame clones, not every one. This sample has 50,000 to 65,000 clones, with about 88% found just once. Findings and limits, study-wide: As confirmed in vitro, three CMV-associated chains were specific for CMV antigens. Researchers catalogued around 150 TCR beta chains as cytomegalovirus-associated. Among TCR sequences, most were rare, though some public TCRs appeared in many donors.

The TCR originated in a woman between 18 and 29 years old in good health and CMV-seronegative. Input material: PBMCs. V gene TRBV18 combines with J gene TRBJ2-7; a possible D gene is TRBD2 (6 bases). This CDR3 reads CASSSPGLRYEQYF. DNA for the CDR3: TGTGCCAGCTCATCCCCGGGACTGCGATACGAGCAGTACTTC.